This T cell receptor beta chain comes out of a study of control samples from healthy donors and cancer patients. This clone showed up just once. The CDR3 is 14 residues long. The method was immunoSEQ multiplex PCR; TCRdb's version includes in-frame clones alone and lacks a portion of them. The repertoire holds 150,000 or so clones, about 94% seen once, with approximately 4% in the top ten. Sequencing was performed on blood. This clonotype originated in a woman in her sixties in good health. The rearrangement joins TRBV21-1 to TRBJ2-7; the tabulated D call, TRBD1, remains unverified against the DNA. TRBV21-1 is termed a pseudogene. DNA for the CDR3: TGTGCCAGCAGCAAATCTGGACAGCTCTACGAGCAGTACTTC. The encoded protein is CASSKSGQLYEQYF.